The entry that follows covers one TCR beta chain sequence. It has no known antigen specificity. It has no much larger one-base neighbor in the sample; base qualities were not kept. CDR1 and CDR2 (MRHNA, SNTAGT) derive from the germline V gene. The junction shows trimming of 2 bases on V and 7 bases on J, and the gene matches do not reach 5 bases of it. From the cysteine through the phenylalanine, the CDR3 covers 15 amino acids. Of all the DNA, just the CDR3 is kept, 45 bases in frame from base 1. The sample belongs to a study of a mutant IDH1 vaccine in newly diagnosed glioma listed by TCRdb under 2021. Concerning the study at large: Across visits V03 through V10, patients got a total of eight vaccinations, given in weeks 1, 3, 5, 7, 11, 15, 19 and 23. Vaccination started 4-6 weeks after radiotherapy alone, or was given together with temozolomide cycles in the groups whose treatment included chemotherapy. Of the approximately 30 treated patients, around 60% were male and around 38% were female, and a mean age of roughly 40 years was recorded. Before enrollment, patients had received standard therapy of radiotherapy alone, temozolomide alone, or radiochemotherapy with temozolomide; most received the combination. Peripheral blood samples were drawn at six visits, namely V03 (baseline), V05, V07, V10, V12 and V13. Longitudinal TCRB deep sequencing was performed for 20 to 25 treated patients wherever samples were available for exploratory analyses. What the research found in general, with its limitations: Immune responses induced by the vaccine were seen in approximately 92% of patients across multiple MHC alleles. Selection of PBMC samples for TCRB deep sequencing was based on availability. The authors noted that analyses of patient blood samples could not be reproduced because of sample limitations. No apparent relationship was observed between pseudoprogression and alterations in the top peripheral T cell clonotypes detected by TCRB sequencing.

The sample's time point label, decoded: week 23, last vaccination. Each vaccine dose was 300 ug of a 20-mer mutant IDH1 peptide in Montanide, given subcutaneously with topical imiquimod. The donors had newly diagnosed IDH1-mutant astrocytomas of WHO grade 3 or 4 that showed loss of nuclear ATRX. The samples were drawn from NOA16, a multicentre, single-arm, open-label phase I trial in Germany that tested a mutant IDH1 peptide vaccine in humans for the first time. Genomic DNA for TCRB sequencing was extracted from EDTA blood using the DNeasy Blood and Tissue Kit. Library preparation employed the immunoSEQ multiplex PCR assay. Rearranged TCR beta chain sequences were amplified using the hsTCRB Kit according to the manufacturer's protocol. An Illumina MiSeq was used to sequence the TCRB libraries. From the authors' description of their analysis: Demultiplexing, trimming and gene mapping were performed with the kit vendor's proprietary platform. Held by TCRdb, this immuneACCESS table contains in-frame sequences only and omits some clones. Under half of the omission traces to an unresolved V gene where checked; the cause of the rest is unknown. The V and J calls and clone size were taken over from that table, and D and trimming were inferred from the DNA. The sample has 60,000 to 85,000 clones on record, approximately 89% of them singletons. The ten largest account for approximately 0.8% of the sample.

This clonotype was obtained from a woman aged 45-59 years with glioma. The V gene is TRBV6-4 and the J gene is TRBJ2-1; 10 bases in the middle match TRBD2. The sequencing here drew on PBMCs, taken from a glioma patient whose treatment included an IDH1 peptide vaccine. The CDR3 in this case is CASSDTSGVSNEQFF. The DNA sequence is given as TGTGCCAGCAGTGACACTAGCGGGGTTAGTAATGAGCAGTTCTTC.